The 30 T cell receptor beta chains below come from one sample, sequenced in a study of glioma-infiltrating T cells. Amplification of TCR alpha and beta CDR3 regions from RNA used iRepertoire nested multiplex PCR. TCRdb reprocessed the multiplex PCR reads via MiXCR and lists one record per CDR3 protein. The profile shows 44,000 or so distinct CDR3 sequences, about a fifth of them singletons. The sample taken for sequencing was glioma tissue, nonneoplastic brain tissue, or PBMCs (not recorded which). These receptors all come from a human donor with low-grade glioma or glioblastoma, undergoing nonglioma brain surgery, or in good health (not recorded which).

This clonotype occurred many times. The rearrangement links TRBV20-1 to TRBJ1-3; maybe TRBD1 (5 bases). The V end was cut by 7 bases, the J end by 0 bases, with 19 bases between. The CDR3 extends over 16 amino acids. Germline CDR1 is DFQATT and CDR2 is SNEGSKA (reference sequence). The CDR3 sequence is CSVVKGTAYSGNTIYF. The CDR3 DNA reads TGCAGTGTTGTTAAAGGGACGGCTTACTCTGGAAACACCATATATTTT.

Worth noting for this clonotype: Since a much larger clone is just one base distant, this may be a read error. CDR3 in DNA: TGTGCCAGCAGTCAAGAGACCAAGTACTTC. Amino acid sequence: CASSQETKYF. The J gene is TRBJ2-5, the V gene TRBV14; D remains unclear. CDR3 length: 10 amino acids. Per germline, CDR1 SGHDN and CDR2 FVKESK.

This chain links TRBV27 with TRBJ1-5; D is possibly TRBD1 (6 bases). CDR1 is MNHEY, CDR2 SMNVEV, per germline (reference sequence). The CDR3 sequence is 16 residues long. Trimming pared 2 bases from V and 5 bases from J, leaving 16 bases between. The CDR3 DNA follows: TGTGCCAGCAGTTTAATAGGGGGAAGGGAGGATCAGCCCCAGCATTTT. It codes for CASSLIGGREDQPQHF.

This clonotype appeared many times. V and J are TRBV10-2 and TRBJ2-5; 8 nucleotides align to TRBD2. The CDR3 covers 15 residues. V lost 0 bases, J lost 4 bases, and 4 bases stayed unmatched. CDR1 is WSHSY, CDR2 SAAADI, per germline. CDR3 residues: CASSESAGARETQYF. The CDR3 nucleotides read TGCGCCAGCAGTGAGTCAGCGGGGGCTCGAGAGACCCAGTACTTC.

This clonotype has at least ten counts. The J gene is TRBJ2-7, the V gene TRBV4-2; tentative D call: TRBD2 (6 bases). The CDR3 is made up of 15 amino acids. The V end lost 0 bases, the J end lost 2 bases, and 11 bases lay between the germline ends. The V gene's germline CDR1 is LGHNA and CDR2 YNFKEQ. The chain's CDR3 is CASSQDQGLTYEQYF. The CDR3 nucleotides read TGTGCCAGCAGCCAAGACCAGGGACTTACCTACGAGCAGTACTTC.

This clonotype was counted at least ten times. Here the CDR3 DNA reads TGTGCCAGCTTATCGGAGGGTGTGGGGCTTAGCACAGATACGCAGTATTTT. This sequence encodes CASLSEGVGLSTDTQYF. The chain joins TRBV28 to TRBJ2-3, with D perhaps TRBD2 (6 bases). Germline V gene lookup returns CDR1 MDHEN and CDR2 SYDVKM. The CDR3 consists of 17 residues. The V end lost 8 bases, the J end lost 0 bases, and 21 bases lay between the germline ends.

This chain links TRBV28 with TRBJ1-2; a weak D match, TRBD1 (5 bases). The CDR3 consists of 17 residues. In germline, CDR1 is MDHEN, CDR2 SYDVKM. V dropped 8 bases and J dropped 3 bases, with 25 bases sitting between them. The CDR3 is CASVSIILREGDYGYTF. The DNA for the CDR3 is TGTGCCAGCGTTTCTATCATCCTCAGGGAGGGCGACTATGGCTACACCTTC.

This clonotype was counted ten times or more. CDR3 nucleotides: TGTGCCAGCGTACCCCTCGGGCTTGGTGGCTACACCTTC. Encoded protein: CASVPLGLGGYTF. The V gene is TRBV2, the J gene TRBJ1-2; D is undetermined. The CDR3 has 13 amino acids. Germline CDR1 SNHLY, CDR2 FYNNEI. V lost 8 bases and J 7 bases, leaving 17 bases between the germline ends.

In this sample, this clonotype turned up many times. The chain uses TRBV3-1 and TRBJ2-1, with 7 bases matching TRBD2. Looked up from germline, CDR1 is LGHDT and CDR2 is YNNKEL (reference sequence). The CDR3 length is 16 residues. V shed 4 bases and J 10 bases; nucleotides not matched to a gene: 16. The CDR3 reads CASSPPRSSGVYEQFF. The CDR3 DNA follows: TGTGCCAGCAGCCCCCCTCGGTCTAGCGGAGTCTACGAGCAGTTCTTC.

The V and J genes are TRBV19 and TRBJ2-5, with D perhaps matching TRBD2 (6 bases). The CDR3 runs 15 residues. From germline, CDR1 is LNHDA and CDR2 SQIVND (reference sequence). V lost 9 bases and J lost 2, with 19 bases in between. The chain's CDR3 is CASSPNAGHQETQYF. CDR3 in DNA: TGTGCCAGCTCTCCCAACGCGGGGCATCAAGAGACCCAGTACTTC.

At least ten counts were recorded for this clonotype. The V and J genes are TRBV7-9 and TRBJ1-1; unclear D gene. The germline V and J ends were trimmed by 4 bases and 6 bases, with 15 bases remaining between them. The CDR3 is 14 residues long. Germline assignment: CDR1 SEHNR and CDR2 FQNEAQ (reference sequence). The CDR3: CASSSGSPLPEAFF. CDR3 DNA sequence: TGTGCCAGCAGCTCCGGAAGCCCATTGCCTGAAGCTTTCTTT.

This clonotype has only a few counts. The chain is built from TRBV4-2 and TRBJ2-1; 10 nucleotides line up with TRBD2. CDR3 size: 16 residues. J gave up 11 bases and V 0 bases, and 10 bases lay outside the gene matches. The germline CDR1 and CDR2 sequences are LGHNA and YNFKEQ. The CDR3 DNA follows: TGTGCCAGCAGCCAAGATTGGCTAGCGGGAGCTCCCAAGCAGTTCTTC. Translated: CASSQDWLAGAPKQFF.

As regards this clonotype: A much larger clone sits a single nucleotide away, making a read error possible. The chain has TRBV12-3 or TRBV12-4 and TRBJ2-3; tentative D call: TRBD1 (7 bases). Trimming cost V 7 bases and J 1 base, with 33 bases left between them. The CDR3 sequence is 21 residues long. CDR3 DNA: TGTGCCAGCAATCCAACCCCTCCCGACAGGGACTCCCCAAGGGGCACAGATACGCAGTATTTT. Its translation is CASNPTPPDRDSPRGTDTQYF.

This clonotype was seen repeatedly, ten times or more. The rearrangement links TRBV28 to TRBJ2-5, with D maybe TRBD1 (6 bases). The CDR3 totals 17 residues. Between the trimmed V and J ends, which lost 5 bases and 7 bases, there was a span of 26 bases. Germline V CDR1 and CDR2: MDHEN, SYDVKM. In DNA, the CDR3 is TGTGCCAGCAGTCCCCGGACAGCCCTCACCCTCCAAACGACCCAGTACTTC. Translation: CASSPRTALTLQTTQYF.

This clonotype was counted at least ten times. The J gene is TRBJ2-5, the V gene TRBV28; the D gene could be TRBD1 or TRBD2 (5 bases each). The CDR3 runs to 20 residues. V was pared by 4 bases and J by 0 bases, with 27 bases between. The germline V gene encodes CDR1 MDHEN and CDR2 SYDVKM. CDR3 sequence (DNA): TGTGCCAGCAGTTCGCGGGTAAATCCCCCCGGGGCCGAGTACCAAGAGACCCAGTACTTC. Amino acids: CASSSRVNPPGAEYQETQYF.

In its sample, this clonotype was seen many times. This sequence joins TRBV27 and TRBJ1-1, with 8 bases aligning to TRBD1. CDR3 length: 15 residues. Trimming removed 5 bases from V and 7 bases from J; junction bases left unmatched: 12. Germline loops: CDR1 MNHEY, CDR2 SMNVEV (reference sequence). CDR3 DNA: TGTGCCAGCAGTCCGGACAGGGCTGGAGACGGTGAAGCTTTCTTT. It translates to CASSPDRAGDGEAFF.

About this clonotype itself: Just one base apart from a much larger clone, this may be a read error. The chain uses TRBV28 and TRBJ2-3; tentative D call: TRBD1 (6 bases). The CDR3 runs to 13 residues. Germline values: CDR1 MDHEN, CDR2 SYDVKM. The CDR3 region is CAGSLQGTDTQYF. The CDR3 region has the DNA TGTGCCGGCAGTTTACAGGGTACAGATACGCAGTATTTT.

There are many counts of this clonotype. CDR3 sequence (DNA): TGTGCCAGCAGCCCCGGGACAGCCTCTGGAAACACCATATATTTT. The encoded protein is CASSPGTASGNTIYF. The chain combines TRBV3-1 with TRBJ1-3, with 7 bases lining up with TRBD1. The length of the CDR3 is 15 residues. The junction had 3 bases not matched to a gene; V was cut back by 4 bases and J by 0 bases. The germline V gene encodes CDR1 LGHDT and CDR2 YNNKEL (reference sequence). Full variable domain (missing parts from reference TRBV3-1 and TRBJ1-3): DTAVSQTPKYLVTQMGNDKSIKCEQNLGHDTMYWYKQDSKKFLKIMFSYNNKELIINETVPNRFSPKSPDKAHLNLHINSLELGDSAVYFCASSPGTASGNTIYFGEGSWLTVV.

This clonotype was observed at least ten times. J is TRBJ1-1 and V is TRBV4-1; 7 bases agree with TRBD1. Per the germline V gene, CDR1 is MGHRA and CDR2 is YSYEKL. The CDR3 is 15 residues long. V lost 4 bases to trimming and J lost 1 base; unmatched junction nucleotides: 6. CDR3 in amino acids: CASSLQGGANTEAFF. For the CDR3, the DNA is TGCGCCAGCAGCCTCCAGGGGGGGGCGAACACTGAAGCTTTCTTT.

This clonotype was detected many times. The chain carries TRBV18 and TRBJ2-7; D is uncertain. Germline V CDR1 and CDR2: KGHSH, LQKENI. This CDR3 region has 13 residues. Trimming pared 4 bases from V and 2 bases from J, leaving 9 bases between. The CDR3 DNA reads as TGTGCCAGCTCACGTGGGGTACCCTACGAGCAGTACTTC. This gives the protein CASSRGVPYEQYF.

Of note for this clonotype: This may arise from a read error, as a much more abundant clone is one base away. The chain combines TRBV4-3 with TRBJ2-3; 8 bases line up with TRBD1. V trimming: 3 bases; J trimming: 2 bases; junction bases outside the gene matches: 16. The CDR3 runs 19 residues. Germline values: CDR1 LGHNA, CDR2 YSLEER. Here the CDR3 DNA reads TGCGCCAGCAGCCATCCACCGGGACAGGCGCACCTTGCCACAGATACGCAGTATTTT. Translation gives CASSHPPGQAHLATDTQYF.

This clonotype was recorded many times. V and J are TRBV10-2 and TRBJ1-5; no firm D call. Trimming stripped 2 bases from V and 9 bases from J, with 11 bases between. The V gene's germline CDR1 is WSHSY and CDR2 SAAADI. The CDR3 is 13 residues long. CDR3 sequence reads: CASSEAPPGPQHF. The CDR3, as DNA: TGCGCCAGCAGTGAGGCGCCCCCCGGGCCCCAGCATTTT.

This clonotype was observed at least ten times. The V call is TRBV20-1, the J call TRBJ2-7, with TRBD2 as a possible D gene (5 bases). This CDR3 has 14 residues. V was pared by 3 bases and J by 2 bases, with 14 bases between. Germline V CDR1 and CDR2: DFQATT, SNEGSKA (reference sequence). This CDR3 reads CSASEGWFAYEQYF. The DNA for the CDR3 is TGCAGTGCTAGTGAGGGCTGGTTTGCCTACGAGCAGTACTTC.

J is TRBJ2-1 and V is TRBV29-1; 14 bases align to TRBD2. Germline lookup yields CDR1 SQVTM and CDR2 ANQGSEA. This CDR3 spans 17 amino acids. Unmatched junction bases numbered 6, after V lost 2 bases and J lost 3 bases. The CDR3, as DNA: TGCAGCGTTGAAATCGGGACTAGCGGGGGAGTCTACAATGAGCAGTTCTTC. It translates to CSVEIGTSGGVYNEQFF.

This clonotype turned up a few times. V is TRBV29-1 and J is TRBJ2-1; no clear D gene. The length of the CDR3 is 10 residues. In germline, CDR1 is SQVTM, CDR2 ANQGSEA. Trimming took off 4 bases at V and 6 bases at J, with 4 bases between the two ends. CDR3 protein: CSVVANEQFF. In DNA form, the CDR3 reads TGCAGCGTTGTCGCCAATGAGCAGTTCTTC.

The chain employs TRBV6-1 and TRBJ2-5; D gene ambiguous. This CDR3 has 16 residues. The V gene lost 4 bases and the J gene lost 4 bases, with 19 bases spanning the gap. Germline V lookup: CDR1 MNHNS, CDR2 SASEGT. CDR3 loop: CASSGFNTESTETQYF. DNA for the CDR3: TGTGCCAGCAGTGGCTTTAACACGGAGAGCACAGAGACCCAGTACTTC.

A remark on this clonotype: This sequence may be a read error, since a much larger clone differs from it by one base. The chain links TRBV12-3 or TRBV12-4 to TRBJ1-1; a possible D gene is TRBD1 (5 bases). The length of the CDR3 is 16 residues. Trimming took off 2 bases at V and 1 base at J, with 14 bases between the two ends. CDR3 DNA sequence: TGTGCCAGCAGTTTAAGCCGCGGGGGAACGAACACTGAAGCTTTCTTT. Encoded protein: CASSLSRGGTNTEAFF.

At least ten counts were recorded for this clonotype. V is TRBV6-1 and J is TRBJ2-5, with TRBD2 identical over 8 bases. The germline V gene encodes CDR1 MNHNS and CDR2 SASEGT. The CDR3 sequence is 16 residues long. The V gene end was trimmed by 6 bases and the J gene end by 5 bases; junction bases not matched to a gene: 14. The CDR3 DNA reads TGTGCCAGCAGCCATAGCGGGGAAGGGTACCGGGAGACCCAGTACTTC. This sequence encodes CASSHSGEGYRETQYF.

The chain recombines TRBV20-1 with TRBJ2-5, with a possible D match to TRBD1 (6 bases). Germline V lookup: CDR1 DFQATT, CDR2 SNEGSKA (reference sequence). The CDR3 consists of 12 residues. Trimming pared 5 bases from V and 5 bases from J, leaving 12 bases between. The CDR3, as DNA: TGCAGTGCTGCAGACAGGATGGAGACCCAGTACTTC. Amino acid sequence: CSAADRMETQYF.

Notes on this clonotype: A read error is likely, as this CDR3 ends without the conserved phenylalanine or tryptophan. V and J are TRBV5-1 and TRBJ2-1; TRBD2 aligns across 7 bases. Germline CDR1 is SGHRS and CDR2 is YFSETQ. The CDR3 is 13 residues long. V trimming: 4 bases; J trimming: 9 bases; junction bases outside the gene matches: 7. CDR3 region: CASSPWGGTEQFL. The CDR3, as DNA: TGCGCCAGCAGCCCCTGGGGGGGAACTGAGCAGTTCTTA.